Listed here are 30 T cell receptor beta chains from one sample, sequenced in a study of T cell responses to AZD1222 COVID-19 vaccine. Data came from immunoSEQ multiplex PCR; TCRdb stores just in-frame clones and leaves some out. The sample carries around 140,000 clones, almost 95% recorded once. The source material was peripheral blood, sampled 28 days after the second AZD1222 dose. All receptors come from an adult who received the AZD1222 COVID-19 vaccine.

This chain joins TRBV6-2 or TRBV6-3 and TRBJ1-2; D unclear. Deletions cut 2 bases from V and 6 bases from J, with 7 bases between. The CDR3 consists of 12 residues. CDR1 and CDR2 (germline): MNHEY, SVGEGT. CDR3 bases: TGTGCCAGCAGTTACCCCGGTGATGGCTACACCTTC. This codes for CASSYPGDGYTF.

This CDR3 is CASSMAGGSTDTQYF. DNA of the CDR3: TGTGCCAGTAGCATGGCAGGGGGATCCACAGATACGCAGTATTTT. This chain joins TRBV19 and TRBJ2-3, with 7 bases that match TRBD1. The germline gives CDR1 LNHDA, CDR2 SQIVND (reference sequence). J was trimmed by 2 bases and V by 6 bases; bases with no gene match: 8. The CDR3 runs to 15 residues.

In DNA, the CDR3 is TGCGCCAGCAGGGGGGGAGGTGAAAAACTGTTTTTT. This codes for CASRGGGEKLFF. The chain uses TRBV4-3 and TRBJ1-4, with D tentatively TRBD1 (5 bases). Looked up from germline, CDR1 is LGHNA and CDR2 is YSLEER. The CDR3 is made up of 12 amino acids. V was cut by 6 bases and J by 7 bases, with 9 bases left in between.

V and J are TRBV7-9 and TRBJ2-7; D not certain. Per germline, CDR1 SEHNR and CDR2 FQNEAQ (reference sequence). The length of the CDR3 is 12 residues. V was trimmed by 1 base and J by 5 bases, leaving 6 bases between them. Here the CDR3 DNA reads TGTGCCAGCAGCTTAGTCAGGAACGAGCAGTACTTC. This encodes CASSLVRNEQYF.

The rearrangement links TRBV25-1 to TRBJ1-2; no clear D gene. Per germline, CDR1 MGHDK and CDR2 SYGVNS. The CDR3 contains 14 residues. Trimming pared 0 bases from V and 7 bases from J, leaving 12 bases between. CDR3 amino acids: CASSEYWPLGGYTF. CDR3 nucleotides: TGTGCCAGCAGTGAATATTGGCCCCTCGGTGGCTACACCTTC.

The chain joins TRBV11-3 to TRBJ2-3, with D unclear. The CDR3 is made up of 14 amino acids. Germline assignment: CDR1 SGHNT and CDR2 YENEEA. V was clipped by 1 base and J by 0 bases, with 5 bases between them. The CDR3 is CASSLGYSTDTQYF. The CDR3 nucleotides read TGTGCCAGCAGCTTAGGTTATAGCACAGATACGCAGTATTTT. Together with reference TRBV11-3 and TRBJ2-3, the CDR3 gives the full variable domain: EAGVVQSPRYKIIEKKQPVAFWCNPISGHNTLYWYLQNLGQGPELLIRYENEEAVDDSQLPKDRFSAERLKGVDSTLKIQPAELGDSAVYLCASSLGYSTDTQYFGPGTRLTVL.

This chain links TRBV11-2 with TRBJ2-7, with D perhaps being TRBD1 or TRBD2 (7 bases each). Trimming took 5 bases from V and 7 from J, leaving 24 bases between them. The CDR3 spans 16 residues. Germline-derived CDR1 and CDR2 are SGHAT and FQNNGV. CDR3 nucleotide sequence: TGTGCCAGCAGCCCAGGGGGGGCGCGGCGATACTGGGAGCAGTACTTC. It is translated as CASSPGGARRYWEQYF.

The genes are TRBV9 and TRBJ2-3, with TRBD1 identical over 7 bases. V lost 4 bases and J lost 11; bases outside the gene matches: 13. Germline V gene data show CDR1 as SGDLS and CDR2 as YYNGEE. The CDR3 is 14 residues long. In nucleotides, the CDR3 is TGTGCCAGCAGCACTGGGACAGACAGATTGATGCAGTATTTT. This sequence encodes CASSTGTDRLMQYF.

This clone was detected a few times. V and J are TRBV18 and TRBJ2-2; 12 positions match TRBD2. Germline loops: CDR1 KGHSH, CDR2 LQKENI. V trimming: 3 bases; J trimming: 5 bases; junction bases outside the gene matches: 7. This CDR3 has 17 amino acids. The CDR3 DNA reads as TGTGCCAGCTCACCTCAACTAGCGGGAGGAGGGACCGGGGAGCTGTTTTTT. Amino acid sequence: CASSPQLAGGGTGELFF.

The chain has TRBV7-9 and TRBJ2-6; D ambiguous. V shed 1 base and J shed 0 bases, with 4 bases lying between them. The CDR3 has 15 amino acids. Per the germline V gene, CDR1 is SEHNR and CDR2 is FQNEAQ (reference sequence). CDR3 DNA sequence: TGTGCCAGCAGCTTAGGGTTCTCTGGGGCCAACGTCCTGACTTTC. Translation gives CASSLGFSGANVLTF.

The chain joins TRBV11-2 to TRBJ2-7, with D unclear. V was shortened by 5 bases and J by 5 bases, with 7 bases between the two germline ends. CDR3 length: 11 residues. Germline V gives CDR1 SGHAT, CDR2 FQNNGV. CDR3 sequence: CASSPAHEQYF. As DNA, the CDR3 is TGTGCCAGCAGCCCCGCCCACGAGCAGTACTTC.

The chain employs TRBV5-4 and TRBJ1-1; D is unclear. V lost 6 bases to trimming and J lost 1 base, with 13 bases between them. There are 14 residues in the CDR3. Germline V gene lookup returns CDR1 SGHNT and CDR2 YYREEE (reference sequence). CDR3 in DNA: TGTGCCAGCAACTATCAGGATCGGAACACTGAAGCTTTCTTT. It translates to CASNYQDRNTEAFF. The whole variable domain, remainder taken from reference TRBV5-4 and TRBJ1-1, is ETGVTQSPTHLIKTRGQQVTLRCSSQSGHNTVSWYQQALGQGPQFIFQYYREEENGRGNFPPRFSGLQFPNYSSELNVNALELDDSALYLCASNYQDRNTEAFFGQGTRLTVV.

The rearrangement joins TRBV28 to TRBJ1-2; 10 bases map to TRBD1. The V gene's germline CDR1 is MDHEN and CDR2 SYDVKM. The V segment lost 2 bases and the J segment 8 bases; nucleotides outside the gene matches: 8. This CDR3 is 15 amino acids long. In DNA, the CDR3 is TGTGCCAGCAGTTTACATTTCGACAGGGGGCTAGGCTACACCTTC. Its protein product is CASSLHFDRGLGYTF.

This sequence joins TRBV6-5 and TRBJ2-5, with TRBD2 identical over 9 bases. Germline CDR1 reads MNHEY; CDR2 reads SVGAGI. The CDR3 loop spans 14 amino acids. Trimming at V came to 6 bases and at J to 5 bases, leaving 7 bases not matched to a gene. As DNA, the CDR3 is TGTGCCAGCAGACACCTAGCGGGGATGGAGACCCAGTACTTC. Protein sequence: CASRHLAGMETQYF.

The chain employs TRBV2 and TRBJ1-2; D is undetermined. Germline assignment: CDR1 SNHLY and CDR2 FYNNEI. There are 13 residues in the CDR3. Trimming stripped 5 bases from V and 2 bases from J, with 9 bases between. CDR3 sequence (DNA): TGTGCCAGCAGTAAGGGTCAGAACTATGGCTACACCTTC. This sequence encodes CASSKGQNYGYTF.

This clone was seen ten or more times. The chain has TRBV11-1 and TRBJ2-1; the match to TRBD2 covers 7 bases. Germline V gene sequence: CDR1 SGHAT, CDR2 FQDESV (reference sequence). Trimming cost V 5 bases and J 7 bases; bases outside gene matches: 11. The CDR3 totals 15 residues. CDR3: CASSPWRGSANEQFF. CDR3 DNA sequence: TGTGCCAGCAGCCCTTGGCGCGGGAGCGCAAATGAGCAGTTCTTC.

CDR3 in DNA: TGTGCCAGCAGCTCCCCGGGACAGCGTAATGAAAAACTGTTTTTT. This translates into CASSSPGQRNEKLFF. The rearrangement uses TRBV7-9 and TRBJ1-4, with 7 bases aligning to TRBD1. The CDR3 sequence is 15 residues long. The V gene's germline CDR1 is SEHNR and CDR2 FQNEAQ (reference sequence). V lost 4 bases to trimming and J lost 4 bases; unmatched junction nucleotides: 6.

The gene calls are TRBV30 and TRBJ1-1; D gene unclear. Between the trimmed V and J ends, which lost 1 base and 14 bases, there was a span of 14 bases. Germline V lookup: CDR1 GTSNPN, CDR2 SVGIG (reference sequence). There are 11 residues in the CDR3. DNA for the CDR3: TGTGCCTGGAGTGCCTCCGGGCCACTCTTCTTT. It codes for CAWSASGPLFF.

CDR3 coding DNA: TGTGCCAGCAGTGAAGAGACAGATGAAGCTTTCTTT. Its protein product is CASSEETDEAFF. V is TRBV2 and J is TRBJ1-1; possibly TRBD1 for D (5 bases). The CDR3 loop spans 12 amino acids. Trimming took off 1 base at V and 7 bases at J, with 7 bases between the two ends. Germline CDR1 reads SNHLY; CDR2 reads FYNNEI.

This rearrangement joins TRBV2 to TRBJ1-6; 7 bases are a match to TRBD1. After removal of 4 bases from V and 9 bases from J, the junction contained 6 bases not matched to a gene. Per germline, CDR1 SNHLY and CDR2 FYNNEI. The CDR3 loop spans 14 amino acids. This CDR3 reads CASSVQGESSPLHF. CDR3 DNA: TGTGCCAGCAGTGTTCAGGGGGAGAGTTCACCCCTCCACTTT.

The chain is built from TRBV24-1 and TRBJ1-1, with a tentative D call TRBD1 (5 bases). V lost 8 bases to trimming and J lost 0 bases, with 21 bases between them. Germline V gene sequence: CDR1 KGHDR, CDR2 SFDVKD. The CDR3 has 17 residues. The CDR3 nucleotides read TGTGCCACCATCCCTAGGGGTGGGTCAATTATGAACACTGAAGCTTTCTTT. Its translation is CATIPRGGSIMNTEAFF.

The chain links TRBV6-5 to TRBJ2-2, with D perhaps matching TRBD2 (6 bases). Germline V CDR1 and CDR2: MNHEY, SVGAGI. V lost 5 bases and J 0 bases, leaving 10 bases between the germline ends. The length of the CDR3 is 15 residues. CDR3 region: CASSPGVANTGELFF. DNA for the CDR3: TGTGCCAGCAGTCCGGGAGTAGCGAACACCGGGGAGCTGTTTTTT.

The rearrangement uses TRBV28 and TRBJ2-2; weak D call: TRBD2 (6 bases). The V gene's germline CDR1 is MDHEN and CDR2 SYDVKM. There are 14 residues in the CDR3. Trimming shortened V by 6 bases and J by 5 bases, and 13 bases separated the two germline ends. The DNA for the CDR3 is TGTGCCAGCAGCAACGCAGGGAGGACCGGGGAGCTGTTTTTT. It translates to CASSNAGRTGELFF.

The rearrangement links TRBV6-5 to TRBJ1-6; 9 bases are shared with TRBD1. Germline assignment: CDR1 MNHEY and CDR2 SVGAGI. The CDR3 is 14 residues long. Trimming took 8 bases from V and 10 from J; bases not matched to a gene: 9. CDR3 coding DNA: TGTGCCAGCCGGGGACAGGGTATTCAATCACCCCTCCACTTT. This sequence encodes CASRGQGIQSPLHF.

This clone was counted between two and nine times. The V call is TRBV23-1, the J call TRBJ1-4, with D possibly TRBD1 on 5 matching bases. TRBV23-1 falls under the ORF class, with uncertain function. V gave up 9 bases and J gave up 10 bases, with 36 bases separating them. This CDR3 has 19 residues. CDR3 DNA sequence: TGCGCCAGGGAACGAAAGCGATCTTATTTGACGGCGCTGAGGGGAAAACTGTTTTTT. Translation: CARERKRSYLTALRGKLFF.

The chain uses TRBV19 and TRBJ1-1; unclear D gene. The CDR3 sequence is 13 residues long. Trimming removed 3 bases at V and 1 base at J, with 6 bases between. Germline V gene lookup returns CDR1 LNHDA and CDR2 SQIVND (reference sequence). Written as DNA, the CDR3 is TGTGCCAGTAGTATCGTCCGGAACACTGAAGCTTTCTTT. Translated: CASSIVRNTEAFF.

The CDR3 DNA reads TGTGCCAGCAGTTCCTCGGGCTCCTACAATGAGCAGTTCTTC. Translated, it gives CASSSSGSYNEQFF. The gene calls are TRBV27 and TRBJ2-1, with no clear D. Germline values: CDR1 MNHEY, CDR2 SMNVEV (reference sequence). The CDR3 loop spans 14 amino acids. V lost 4 bases and J 0 bases, leaving 7 bases between the germline ends.

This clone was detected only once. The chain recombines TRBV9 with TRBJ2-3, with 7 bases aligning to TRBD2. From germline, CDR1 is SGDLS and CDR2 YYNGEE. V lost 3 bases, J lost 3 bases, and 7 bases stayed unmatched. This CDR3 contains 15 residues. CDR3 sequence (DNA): TGTGCCAGCAGCGCCTCAGCGGGGAGAACAGATACGCAGTATTTT. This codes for CASSASAGRTDTQYF.

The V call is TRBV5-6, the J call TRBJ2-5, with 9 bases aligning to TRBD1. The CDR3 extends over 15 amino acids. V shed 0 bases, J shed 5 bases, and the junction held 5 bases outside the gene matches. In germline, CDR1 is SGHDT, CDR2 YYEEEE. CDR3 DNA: TGTGCCAGCAGCTTGGGGACAGGGGCCAAGGAGACCCAGTACTTC. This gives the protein CASSLGTGAKETQYF.

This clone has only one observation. CDR3 nucleotide sequence: TGTGCCAGCAGCTTGGGCCAGCGGGAGACGCCAGATACGCAGTATTTT. Translated, it gives CASSLGQRETPDTQYF. This sequence joins TRBV11-3 and TRBJ2-3; the match to TRBD2 covers 8 bases. Per germline, CDR1 SGHNT and CDR2 YENEEA. V dropped 3 bases and J dropped 4; count of bases not matched to a gene: 9. This CDR3 contains 16 residues.